This T cell receptor beta chain emerged from a study of T cell responses to AZD1222 COVID-19 vaccine. Study-wide points: Sampling that yielded the repertoires occurred only after the peak T cell response. When two AZD1222 doses had been given, Spike-specific TCR breadth and depth rose.

Analysis merged second doses at about 4 or about 12 weeks. The repertoire was sequenced with immunoSEQ multiplex PCR; TCRdb's copy has only in-frame clones and lacks some. The profile shows about 110,000 clones, 94% of them singletons. Regarding this clone: Its antigen is as yet unknown.

CDR1 is ENHRY and CDR2 is SYGVKD in the germline V gene. V was clipped by 0 bases and J by 1 base, with 6 bases between them. The CDR3 is made up of 14 amino acids. The sample was peripheral blood, taken 28 days after the second AZD1222 dose. The chain combines TRBV10-3 with TRBJ1-2; D call uncertain. This sequence was found in an adult who received the AZD1222 COVID-19 vaccine. As DNA, the CDR3 is TGTGCCATCAGTGAGTCCAGCGGTAACTATGGCTACACCTTC. It specifies CAISESSGNYGYTF.